The present T cell receptor (beta chain) was sequenced within a study of T cell responses to AZD1222 COVID-19 vaccine. TCRdb's copy holds only in-frame clones and misses some; the assay was immunoSEQ multiplex PCR. The table lists under 50,000 clones, about nine tenths of them singletons. A word on this clone: The target antigen is unknown.

V lost 6 bases and J lost 3, with 15 bases in between. This CDR3 region has 15 residues. CDR1 and CDR2 (germline): SEHNR, FQNEAQ (reference sequence). General study findings and limits: Donors were chiefly white British, with a greater number of females, and clonal diversity was perhaps underestimated. Without day 14 samples, only post-peak T cell repertoires were studied. Two AZD1222 administrations were followed by greater Spike-specific TCR breadth and depth.

The sequenced sample was peripheral blood, obtained 28 days after the second dose of the MenACWY control vaccine. The sequence derives from an adult who received the MenACWY meningococcal vaccine as a control. The chain joins TRBV7-9 to TRBJ1-5; a weak D match, TRBD1 (5 bases). The CDR3 sequence: CASSRDPTSNQPQHF. CDR3 in DNA: TGTGCCAGCAGTCGGGACCCAACCTCCAATCAGCCCCAGCATTTT. Variable domain in full (rest from reference TRBV7-9 and TRBJ1-5): DTGVSQNPRHKITKRGQNVTFRCDPISEHNRLYWYRQTLGQGPEFLTYFQNEAQLEKSRLLSDRFSAERPKGSFSTLEIQRTEQGDSAMYLCASSRDPTSNQPQHFGDGTRLSIL.